The T cell receptor (beta chain) described here comes from a study of blood T cells in healthy people across ages. Study results and limitations: Per million T cells, the diversity of TCR beta decreased roughly linearly as age advanced.

The sample providers were healthy Caucasian people from Russia, aged about 6 to 90. Primers used in a second PCR of roughly 6 to 11 cycles were a sample-barcoded 5' primer and a J-beta primer mix. TCRdb analysed the 5' RACE reads with MiXCR anew, one entry per CDR3 protein. Here the sample spans hundreds of thousands of distinct CDR3 sequences, approximately 31% being singletons. V was pared by 3 bases and J by 2 bases, with 10 bases between. Germline lookup yields CDR1 DFQATT and CDR2 SNEGSKA (reference sequence). There are 13 residues in the CDR3. Comment on this clonotype: The antigen is not known.

The V gene is TRBV20-1, the J gene TRBJ2-5; tentative D call: TRBD1 (6 bases). The sample taken for sequencing was blood. This clonotype was sampled from a woman of 80 years or more in good health. CDR3 DNA sequence: TGCAGTGCTAGGGCAGGGGAACAAGAGACCCAGTACTTC. As protein: CSARAGEQETQYF.